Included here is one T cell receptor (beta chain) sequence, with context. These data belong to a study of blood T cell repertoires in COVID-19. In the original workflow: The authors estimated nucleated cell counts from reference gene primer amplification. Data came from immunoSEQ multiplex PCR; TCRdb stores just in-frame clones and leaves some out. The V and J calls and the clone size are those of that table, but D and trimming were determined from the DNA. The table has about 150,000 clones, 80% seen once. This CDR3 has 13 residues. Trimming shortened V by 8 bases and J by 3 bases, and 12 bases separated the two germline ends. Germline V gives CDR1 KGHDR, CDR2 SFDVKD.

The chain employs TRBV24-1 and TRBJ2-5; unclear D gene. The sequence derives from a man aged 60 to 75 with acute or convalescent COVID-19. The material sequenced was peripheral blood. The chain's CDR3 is CATKGAGKETQYF. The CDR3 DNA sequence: TGTGCCACCAAAGGTGCAGGTAAAGAGACCCAGTACTTC.